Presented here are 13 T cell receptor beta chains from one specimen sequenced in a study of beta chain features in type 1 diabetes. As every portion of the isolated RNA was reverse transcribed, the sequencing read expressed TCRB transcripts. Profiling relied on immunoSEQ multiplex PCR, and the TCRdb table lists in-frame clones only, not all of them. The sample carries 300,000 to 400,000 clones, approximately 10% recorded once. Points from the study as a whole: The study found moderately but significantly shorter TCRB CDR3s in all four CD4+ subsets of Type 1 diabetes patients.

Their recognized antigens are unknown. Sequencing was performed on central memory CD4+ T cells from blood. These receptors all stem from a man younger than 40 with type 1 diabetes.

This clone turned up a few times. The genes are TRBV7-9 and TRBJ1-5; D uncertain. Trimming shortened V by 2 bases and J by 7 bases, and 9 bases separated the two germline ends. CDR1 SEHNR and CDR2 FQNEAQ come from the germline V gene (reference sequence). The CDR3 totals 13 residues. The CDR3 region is CASSLIGDQPQHF. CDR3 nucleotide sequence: TGTGCCAGCAGCTTAATAGGAGACCAGCCCCAGCATTTT.

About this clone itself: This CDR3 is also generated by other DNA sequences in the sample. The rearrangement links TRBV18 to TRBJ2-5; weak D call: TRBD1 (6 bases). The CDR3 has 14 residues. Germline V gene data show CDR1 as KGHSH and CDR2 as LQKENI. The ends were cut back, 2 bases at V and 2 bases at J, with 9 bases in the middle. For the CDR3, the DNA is TGTGCCAGCTCACCAAGAAGGGGGCAAGAGACCCAGTACTTC. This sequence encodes CASSPRRGQETQYF.

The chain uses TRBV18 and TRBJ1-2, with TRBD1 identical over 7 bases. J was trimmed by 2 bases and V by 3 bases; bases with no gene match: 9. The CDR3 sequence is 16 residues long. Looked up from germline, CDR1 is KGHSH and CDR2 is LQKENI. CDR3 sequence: CASSPEGGGGNYGYTF. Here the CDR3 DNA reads TGTGCCAGCTCACCTGAAGGGGGCGGAGGAAACTATGGCTACACCTTC.

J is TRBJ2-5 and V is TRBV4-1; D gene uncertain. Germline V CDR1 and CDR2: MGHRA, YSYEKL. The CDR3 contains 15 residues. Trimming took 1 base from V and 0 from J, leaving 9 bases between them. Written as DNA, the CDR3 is TGCGCCAGCAGCCAAGGGACGGCTAACCAAGAGACCCAGTACTTC. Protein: CASSQGTANQETQYF.

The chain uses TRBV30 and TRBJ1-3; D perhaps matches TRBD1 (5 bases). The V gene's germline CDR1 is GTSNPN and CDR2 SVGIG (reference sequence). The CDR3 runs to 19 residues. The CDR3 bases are TGTGATCACGTCGTCCGGGGCCACAAGGGAGACTACTCTGGAAACACCATATATTTT. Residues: CDHVVRGHKGDYSGNTIYF.

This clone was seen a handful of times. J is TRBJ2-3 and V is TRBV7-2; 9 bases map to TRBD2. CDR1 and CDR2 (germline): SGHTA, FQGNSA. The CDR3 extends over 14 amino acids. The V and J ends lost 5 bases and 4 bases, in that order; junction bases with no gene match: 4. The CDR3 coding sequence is TGTGCCAGCAGCCCGGGACTAGCCGCAGATACGCAGTATTTT. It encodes CASSPGLAADTQYF.

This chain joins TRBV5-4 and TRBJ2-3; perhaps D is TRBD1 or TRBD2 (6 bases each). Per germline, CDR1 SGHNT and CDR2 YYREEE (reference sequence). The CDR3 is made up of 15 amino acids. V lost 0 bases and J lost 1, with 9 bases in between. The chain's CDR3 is CASSLEGGRTDTQYF. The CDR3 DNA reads TGTGCCAGCAGCTTGGAGGGGGGTCGCACAGATACGCAGTATTTT.

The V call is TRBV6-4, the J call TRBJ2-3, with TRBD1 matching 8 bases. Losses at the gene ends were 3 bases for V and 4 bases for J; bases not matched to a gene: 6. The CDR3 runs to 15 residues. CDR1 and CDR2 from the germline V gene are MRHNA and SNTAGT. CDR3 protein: CASSEAGGRADTQYF. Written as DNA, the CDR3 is TGTGCCAGCAGTGAGGCAGGGGGCCGCGCAGATACGCAGTATTTT.

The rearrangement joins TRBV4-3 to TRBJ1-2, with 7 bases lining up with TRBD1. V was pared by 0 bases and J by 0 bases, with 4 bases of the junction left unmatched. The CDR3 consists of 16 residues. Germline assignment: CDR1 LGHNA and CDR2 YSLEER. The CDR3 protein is CASSQDWGQPNYGYTF. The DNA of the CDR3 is TGCGCCAGCAGCCAAGATTGGGGACAGCCTAACTATGGCTACACCTTC.

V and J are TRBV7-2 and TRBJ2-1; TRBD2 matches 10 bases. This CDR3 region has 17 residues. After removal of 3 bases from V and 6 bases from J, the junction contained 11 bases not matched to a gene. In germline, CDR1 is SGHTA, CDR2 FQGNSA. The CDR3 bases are TGTGCCAGCAGCTTTTTAGTGCTAGCGGGGGCTGTCAATGAGCAGTTCTTC. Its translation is CASSFLVLAGAVNEQFF.

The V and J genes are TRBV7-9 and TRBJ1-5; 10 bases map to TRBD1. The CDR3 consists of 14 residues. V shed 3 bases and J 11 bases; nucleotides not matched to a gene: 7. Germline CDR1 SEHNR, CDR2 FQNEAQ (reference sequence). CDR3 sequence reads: CASSLGQGLGAQHF. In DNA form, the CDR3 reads TGTGCCAGCAGCTTGGGACAGGGGTTGGGGGCCCAGCATTTT.

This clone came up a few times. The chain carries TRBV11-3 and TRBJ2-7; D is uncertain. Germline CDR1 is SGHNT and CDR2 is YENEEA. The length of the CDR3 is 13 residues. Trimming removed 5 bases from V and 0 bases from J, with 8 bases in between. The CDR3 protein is CASSADASYEQYF. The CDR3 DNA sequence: TGTGCCAGCAGCGCGGACGCCTCCTACGAGCAGTACTTC.

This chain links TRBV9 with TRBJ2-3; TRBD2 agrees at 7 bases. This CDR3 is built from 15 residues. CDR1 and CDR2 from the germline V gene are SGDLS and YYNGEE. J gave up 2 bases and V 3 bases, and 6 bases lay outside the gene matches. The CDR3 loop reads CASSASGVFTDTQYF. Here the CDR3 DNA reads TGTGCCAGCAGCGCGAGCGGGGTATTCACAGATACGCAGTATTTT.